These T cell receptor beta chains were read from a single sample in a study of read filtering for tumor transcriptome and immune sequencing. One entry per CDR3 protein results from TCRdb running MiXCR on the reads. The repertoire holds tens of thousands of distinct CDR3 sequences, with 11% to 15% as singletons. Sequenced: a population of CD138-negative cells sorted from bone marrow. These receptors were taken from a donor aged 40 or over with multiple myeloma. CDR3s include the opening cysteine and the closing phenylalanine or tryptophan. A D gene is named only where the DNA matches it firmly. Rows may omit the clone size; those that give it use once, few, many or a size class.

many TRBJ2-6 . 16 TRBV5-4 TGTGCCAGCAGCTTGTGGGGGCCCGGGGGGGCCAACGTCCTGACTTTC CASSLWGPGGANVLTF
many TRBJ2-1 TRBD1 15 TRBV29-1 TGCAGCGTTGGGTTCGAGGGACAGATCTACAATGAGCAGTTCTTC CSVGFEGQIYNEQFF
many TRBJ2-6 TRBD1 15 TRBV20-1 TGCAGTGCTCCTAGTACAGGGGCCGGGGCCAACGTCCTGACTTTC CSAPSTGAGANVLTF
many TRBJ2-3 . 15 TRBV29-1 TGCAGCGTCGAACCTCAAGAGGGGAGCACAGATACGCAGTATTTT CSVEPQEGSTDTQYF
many TRBJ1-5 . 16 TRBV3-1 TGTGCCAGCAGCCAAGGTCTAACCGCCAACAATCAGCCCCAGCATTTT CASSQGLTANNQPQHF
many TRBJ2-6 . 16 TRBV14 TGTGCCAGCAGGGGAGGACAAGTCTCTGGGGCCAACGTCCTGACTTTC CASRGGQVSGANVLTF
many TRBJ2-2 TRBD2 18 TRBV6-4 TGTGCCAGCAGTCCCGAGGGGACTAGCGGATCTAACACCGGGGAGCTGTTTTTT CASSPEGTSGSNTGELFF
many TRBJ2-1 TRBD1 17 TRBV7-3 TGTGCCAGCAGCTTAACTCTTGGGGACAGGGGGCTAAATGAGCAGTTCTTC CASSLTLGDRGLNEQFF
many TRBJ2-7 . 13 TRBV7-2 TGTGCCAGCAGCCCGATGGGGGAGTACGAGCAGTACTTC CASSPMGEYEQYF
few TRBJ2-5 . 14 TRBV29-1 TGCAGCGTTTCCGCAGGGGCCGCACAAGAGACCCAGTACTTC CSVSAGAAQETQYF
. TRBJ2-7 . 13 TRBV28 TGTGCCAGCAGTTTTACAGCGCCCTACGAGCAGTACTTC CASSFTAPYEQYF
many TRBJ1-2 . 13 TRBV14 TGTGCCAGCAGCCCCCAGCGGAACTATGGCTACACCTTC CASSPQRNYGYTF
many TRBJ1-1 . 13 TRBV14 TGTGCCAGCAGCCCAGGAGGAACCCTTGAAGCTTTCTTT CASSPGGTLEAFF
many TRBJ2-3 . 12 TRBV2 TGTGCCAGCCGGGACCAAACAGATACGCAGTATTTT CASRDQTDTQYF
many TRBJ2-1 TRBD2 14 TRBV2 TGTGCCAGCAGTGAAACTAGCGCGAACAATGAGCAGTTCTTC CASSETSANNEQFF
many TRBJ2-2 TRBD2 17 TRBV5-8 TGTGCCAGCAGCTTGGCGTTGACTAGCGGGAGTACAGGGGAGCTGTTTTTT CASSLALTSGSTGELFF
. TRBJ2-3 . 15 TRBV7-3 TGTGCCAGCAGCTCAGGACGGTTCAACACAGATACGCAGTATTTT CASSSGRFNTDTQYF
many TRBJ2-7 . 14 TRBV6-5 TGTGCCAGCAGTTACTCGAGAGTTGCCTACGAGCAGTACTTC CASSYSRVAYEQYF
many TRBJ2-3 TRBD2 15 TRBV29-1 TGCAGCGTTATTCGGGGAGCGGGGTTAACAGATACGCAGTATTTT CSVIRGAGLTDTQYF
many TRBJ2-2 TRBD2 17 TRBV4-3 TGCGCCAGCAGCCAAGATACGGGACTAGTGAACACCGGGGAGCTGTTTTTT CASSQDTGLVNTGELFF
. TRBJ2-1 TRBD1 14 TRBV6-1 TGTGCCAGCAGTGATCAGGACAGGGTAAGTAGGCAGTTCTTC CASSDQDRVSRQFF
many TRBJ2-7 TRBD1 13 TRBV20-1 TGCAGTGCTTCCGACAGGGGGTCTTACGAGCAGTACTTC CSASDRGSYEQYF
. TRBJ2-6 TRBD1 16 TRBV28 TGTGCCAGCAGCAGACAGGGGAACGCTGGGGCCAACGTCCTGACTTTC CASSRQGNAGANVLTF
. TRBJ1-5 TRBD1 17 TRBV27 TGTGCCAGCAGTACCCAACCGGGACAGGGTAGCAATCAGCCCCAGCATTTT CASSTQPGQGSNQPQHF
many TRBJ1-5 TRBD1 13 TRBV29-1 TGCAGCTACGGACAGGGGGGCAATCAGCCCCAGCATTTT CSYGQGGNQPQHF
many TRBJ2-4 . 17 TRBV9 TGTGCCAGCAGCGTAGTAGGGCTAGCGTTAGCCAAAAACATTCAGTACTTC CASSVVGLALAKNIQYF